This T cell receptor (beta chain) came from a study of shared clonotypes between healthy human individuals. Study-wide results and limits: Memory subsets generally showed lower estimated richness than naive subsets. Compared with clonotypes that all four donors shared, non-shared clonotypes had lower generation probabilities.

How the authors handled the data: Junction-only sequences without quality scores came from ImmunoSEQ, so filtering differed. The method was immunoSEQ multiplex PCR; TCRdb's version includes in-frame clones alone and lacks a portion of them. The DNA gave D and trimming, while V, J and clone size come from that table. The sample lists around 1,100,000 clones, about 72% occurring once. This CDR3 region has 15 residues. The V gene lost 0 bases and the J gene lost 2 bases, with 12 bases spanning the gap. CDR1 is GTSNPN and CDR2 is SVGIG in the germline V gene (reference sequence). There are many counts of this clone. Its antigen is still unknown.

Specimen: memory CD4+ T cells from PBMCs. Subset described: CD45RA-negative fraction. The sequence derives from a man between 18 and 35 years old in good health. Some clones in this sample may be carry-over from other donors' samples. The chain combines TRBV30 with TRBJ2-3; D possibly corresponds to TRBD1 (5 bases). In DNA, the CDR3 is TGTGCCTGGAGTGTGAGTCGGACATTCACAGATACGCAGTATTTT. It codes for CAWSVSRTFTDTQYF.